A selection of T cell receptor beta chains follows, all from one sample in a study of blood T cell repertoires in COVID-19. Measured with immunoSEQ multiplex PCR; TCRdb has only the in-frame clones, and not every one. The sample lists 150,000 to 180,000 clones; 78% were seen once. Material for sequencing was peripheral blood. All receptors derive from an older man with acute or convalescent COVID-19. Both conserved end residues are part of each CDR3. A D gene is named only where the DNA matches it firmly. Rows may omit the clone size; those that give it use once, few, many or a size class.

J gene,V gene,clone size,D gene,CDR3 protein,CDR3 DNA
TRBJ2-2,TRBV6-6,NA,NA,CASGGTGELFF,TGTGCCAGTGGGGGGACCGGGGAGCTGTTTTTT
TRBJ1-2,TRBV5-1,NA,NA,CASSLGENHHGYTF,TGCGCCAGCAGCTTGGGAGAAAACCACCACGGCTACACCTTC
TRBJ2-5,TRBV18,NA,NA,CASSPQEGETQYF,TGTGCCAGCTCACCACAGGAGGGGGAGACCCAGTACTTC
TRBJ2-3,TRBV5-8,NA,NA,CASSFQTVTDTQYF,TGTGCCAGCAGCTTCCAGACAGTCACAGATACGCAGTATTTT
TRBJ2-2,TRBV7-8,NA,NA,CASSLTISGGPNTGELFF,TGTGCCAGCAGCTTAACGATTAGTGGGGGCCCGAACACCGGGGAGCTGTTTTTT
TRBJ2-1,TRBV6-5,NA,NA,CASSYSRESDEQFF,TGTGCCAGCAGTTACTCCCGGGAAAGCGATGAGCAGTTCTTC
TRBJ1-2,TRBV19,NA,NA,CASSISGRYYGYTF,TGTGCCAGTAGTATAAGCGGCAGGTACTATGGCTACACCTTC
TRBJ2-1,TRBV27,NA,TRBD1,CASRFGTGVNNEQFF,TGTGCCAGCAGGTTCGGGACAGGGGTAAATAATGAGCAGTTCTTC
TRBJ2-3,TRBV6-6,NA,NA,CASSLIGGSTDTQYF,TGTGCCAGCAGTCTGATAGGGGGATCCACAGATACGCAGTATTTT
TRBJ1-2,TRBV6-6,NA,TRBD1,CASSYNIWDRDYGYTF,TGTGCCAGCAGTTACAACATTTGGGACAGGGACTATGGCTACACCTTC
TRBJ1-1,TRBV11-1,NA,TRBD1,CASSYSVGQGNTEAFF,TGTGCCAGCAGTTACTCTGTGGGACAGGGGAACACTGAAGCTTTCTTT
TRBJ2-1,TRBV6-2/TRBV6-3,once,TRBD2,CASSPITGGPGNEQFF,TGTGCCAGCAGTCCCATCACGGGGGGGCCGGGAAATGAGCAGTTCTTC
TRBJ1-5,TRBV4-1,few,NA,CASSQVVTGNQPQHF,TGCGCCAGCAGCCAAGTCGTGACAGGCAATCAGCCCCAGCATTTT
TRBJ2-5,TRBV7-3,NA,NA,CASSLRQEETQYF,TGTGCCAGCAGCTTAAGACAGGAGGAGACCCAGTACTTC
TRBJ1-2,TRBV9,once,TRBD1,CASSAYDRDIGYTF,TGTGCCAGCAGCGCCTATGACAGGGATATTGGCTACACCTTC
TRBJ2-7,TRBV10-3,once,NA,CAISGSGKAYEQYF,TGTGCCATCAGTGGATCCGGGAAAGCCTACGAGCAGTACTTC